The clone carrying this T cell receptor (beta chain) appeared many times. This sample stems from a study of CD8 T cells in ankylosing spondylitis. CDR1 is LGHNA and CDR2 is YSLEER in the germline V gene. V was pared by 2 bases and J by 3 bases, with 16 bases between. The CDR3 loop spans 16 amino acids. TCRdb re-derived calls from the 5' RACE reads in MiXCR, one entry per CDR3 protein. The sample carries roughly 250,000 distinct CDR3 sequences, roughly 8.6% recorded once. This clonotype was obtained from a male donor with ankylosing spondylitis or in good health (not recorded which). The rearrangement links TRBV4-3 to TRBJ1-2; weak D call: TRBD1 (5 bases). Material for sequencing was blood, either unsorted or a sorted T cell fraction (not recorded which). The CDR3 DNA sequence: TGCGCCAGCAGCCAAAGGGGCTCCCTAAGGGACTATGGCTACACCTTC. Translation gives CASSQRGSLRDYGYTF.